Shown below are 3 T cell receptor beta chains from a single sample sequenced in a study of cytomegalovirus exposure and HLA in healthy donors. The primer mix had 60 Vbeta and 13 Jbeta primers. Assay: immunoSEQ multiplex PCR; the TCRdb copy retains only in-frame clones and omits some. The repertoire holds 62,000 or so clones, with around 87% as singletons. Sequences were obtained from PBMCs. These receptors were taken from a man younger than 30 in good health and CMV-seronegative.

The rearrangement links TRBV7-6 to TRBJ1-2, with unresolved D. The germline CDR1 and CDR2 sequences are SGHVS and FNYEAQ. Trimming shortened V by 0 bases and J by 7 bases, and 12 bases separated the two germline ends. The CDR3 covers 14 residues. Here the CDR3 DNA reads TGTGCCAGCAGCTTAGCAGGGCCCGAGGGTGGCTACACCTTC. Translating gives CASSLAGPEGGYTF.

This chain joins TRBV7-2 and TRBJ2-7; a possible D gene is TRBD2 (6 bases). The CDR3 has 15 residues. Germline assignment: CDR1 SGHTA and CDR2 FQGNSA. Trimming left V 5 bases short and J 12 bases short, with 26 bases between. CDR3 coding DNA: TGTGCCAGCAGCCGGGGAAGCAGACCCGAGCTGGGAGGGTACTTC. Protein product: CASSRGSRPELGGYF.

This clone came up a few times. This chain uses TRBV29-1 with TRBJ1-2; TRBD1 aligns across 7 bases. Germline values: CDR1 SQVTM, CDR2 ANQGSEA. The V and J ends lost 3 bases and 7 bases, in that order; junction bases with no gene match: 5. CDR3 length: 12 residues. CDR3: CSVDTGVGGYTF. The CDR3 DNA reads TGCAGCGTTGATACAGGGGTGGGTGGCTACACCTTC.